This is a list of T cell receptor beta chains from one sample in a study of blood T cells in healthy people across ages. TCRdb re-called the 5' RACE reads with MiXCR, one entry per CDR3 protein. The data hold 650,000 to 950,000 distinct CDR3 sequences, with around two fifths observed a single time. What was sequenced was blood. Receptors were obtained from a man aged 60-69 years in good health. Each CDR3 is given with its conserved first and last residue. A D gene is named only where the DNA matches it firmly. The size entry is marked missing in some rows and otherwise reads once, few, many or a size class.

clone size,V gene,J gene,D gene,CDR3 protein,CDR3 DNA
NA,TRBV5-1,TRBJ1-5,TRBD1,CASSQGTENQPQHF,TGCGCCAGCAGCCAAGGGACAGAAAATCAGCCCCAGCATTTT
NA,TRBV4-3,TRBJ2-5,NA,CASSQELGVGQPQETQYF,TGCGCCAGCAGCCAAGAGCTGGGGGTAGGACAACCCCAAGAGACCCAGTACTTC
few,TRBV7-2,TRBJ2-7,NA,CASSLVGQEGSEQYF,TGTGCCAGCAGCTTAGTTGGTCAAGAGGGCTCCGAGCAGTACTTC
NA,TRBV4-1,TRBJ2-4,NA,CASSSRGVAQNIQYF,TGCGCCAGCAGCAGCCGCGGGGTGGCCCAAAACATTCAGTACTTC
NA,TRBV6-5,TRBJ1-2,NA,CVSSDGNNYGYTF,TGTGTCAGCAGTGACGGGAATAACTATGGCTACACCTTC
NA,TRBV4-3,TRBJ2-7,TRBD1,CASSQERGRIYEQYF,TGCGCCAGCAGCCAAGAAAGGGGGCGTATCTACGAGCAGTACTTC
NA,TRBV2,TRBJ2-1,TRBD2,CASSDPGAGGYNEQFF,TGTGCCAGCAGTGACCCGGGGGCGGGGGGATACAATGAGCAGTTCTTC
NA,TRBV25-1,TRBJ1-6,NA,CASEGFTSPLHF,TGTGCCAGCGAAGGGTTCACTTCACCCCTCCACTTT
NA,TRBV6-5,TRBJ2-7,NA,CASSDYGGREQYF,TGTGCCAGCAGTGACTATGGCGGACGCGAGCAGTACTTC
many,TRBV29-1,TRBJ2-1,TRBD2,CSAKPSGVYNEQFF,TGCAGCGCTAAACCTAGCGGGGTCTACAATGAGCAGTTCTTC
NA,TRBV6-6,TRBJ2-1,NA,CASSYSGRANNEQFF,TGTGCCAGCAGTTACTCGGGGCGGGCCAACAATGAGCAGTTCTTC
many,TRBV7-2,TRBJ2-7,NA,CASRGGGDIEQYF,TGTGCCAGCAGGGGAGGAGGGGACATCGAGCAGTACTTC
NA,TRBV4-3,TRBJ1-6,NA,CASSQEVTLPLHF,TGCGCCAGCAGCCAAGAGGTCACACTACCCCTCCACTTT
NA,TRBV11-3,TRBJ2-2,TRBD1,CASSRGQGAANTGELFF,TGTGCCAGCAGCCGGGGACAGGGGGCGGCGAACACCGGGGAGCTGTTTTTT
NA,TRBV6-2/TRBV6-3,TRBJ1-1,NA,CASSPGLSPGDTEAFF,TGTGCCAGCAGCCCGGGACTCTCCCCTGGGGACACTGAAGCTTTCTTT
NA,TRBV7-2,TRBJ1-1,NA,CASSWKQSTEAFF,TGTGCCAGCAGCTGGAAACAGAGCACTGAAGCTTTCTTT
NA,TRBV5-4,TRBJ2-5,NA,CASSPRGNQETQYF,TGTGCCAGCAGTCCTCGGGGGAACCAAGAGACCCAGTACTTC
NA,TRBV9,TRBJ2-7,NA,CASSVAQGPSYEQYF,TGTGCCAGCAGCGTAGCTCAGGGGCCATCCTACGAGCAGTACTTC
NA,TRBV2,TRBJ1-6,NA,CASSQGTFNSPLHF,TGTGCCAGCAGCCAGGGGACGTTTAATTCACCCCTCCACTTT
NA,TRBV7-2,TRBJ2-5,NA,CASSLASRGETQYF,TGTGCCAGCAGCTTAGCAAGCAGGGGAGAGACCCAGTACTTC
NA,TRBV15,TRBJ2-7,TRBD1,CATSTGQVSYEQYF,TGTGCCACCAGCACGGGACAGGTCTCCTACGAGCAGTACTTC
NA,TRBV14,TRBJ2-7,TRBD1,CASSPLSPGDSLYEQYF,TGTGCCAGCAGCCCTTTGAGTCCTGGGGACAGCCTTTACGAGCAGTACTTC
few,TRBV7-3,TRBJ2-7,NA,CASSLIGVGYNEQYF,TGTGCCAGCAGCTTAATAGGGGTCGGATACAATGAGCAGTACTTC
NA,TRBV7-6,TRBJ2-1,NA,CASSYSGTRETQFF,TGTGCCAGCAGCTACTCCGGGACTCGGGAGACCCAGTTCTTC
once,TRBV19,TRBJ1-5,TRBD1,CACDREQGSNQPQHF,TGTGCCTGCGACAGGGAGCAGGGAAGCAATCAGCCCCAGCATTTT
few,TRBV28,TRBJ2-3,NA,CASSLLVRSSTDTQYF,TGTGCCAGCAGTTTATTGGTCAGGTCCTCCACAGATACGCAGTATTTT
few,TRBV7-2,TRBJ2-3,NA,CASSLGSSDTQYF,TGTGCCAGCAGCTTAGGCAGCTCAGATACGCAGTATTTT
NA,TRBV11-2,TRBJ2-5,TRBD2,CASSLTSGGPETQYF,TGTGCCAGCAGCTTAACTAGCGGGGGGCCAGAGACCCAGTACTTC
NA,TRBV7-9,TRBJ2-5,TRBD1,CASSMTGKQETQYF,TGTGCCAGCAGCATGACAGGGAAGCAGGAGACCCAGTACTTC
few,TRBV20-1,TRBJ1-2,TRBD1,CSVPGQGTYGYTF,TGCAGTGTCCCGGGACAGGGGACTTATGGCTACACCTTC
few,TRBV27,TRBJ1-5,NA,CASGPGRQRQPQHF,TGTGCCAGTGGGCCCGGGCGGCAGCGGCAGCCCCAGCATTTT
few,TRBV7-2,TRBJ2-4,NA,CASSLGMTKNIQYF,TGTGCCAGCAGCTTGGGCATGACCAAAAACATTCAGTACTTC
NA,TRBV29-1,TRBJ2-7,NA,CSVEAGEPYEQYF,TGCAGCGTTGAAGCAGGGGAGCCCTACGAGCAGTACTTC
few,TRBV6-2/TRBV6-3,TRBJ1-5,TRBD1,CASRNRGSSNQPQHF,TGTGCCAGCAGAAACAGGGGTAGCAGCAATCAGCCCCAGCATTTT
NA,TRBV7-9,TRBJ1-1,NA,CAARGGTEAFF,TGTGCCGCCAGGGGCGGGACTGAAGCTTTCTTT
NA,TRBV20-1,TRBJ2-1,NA,CSAQDSFSSYNEQFF,TGCAGTGCTCAGGACAGCTTCAGCTCCTACAATGAGCAGTTCTTC
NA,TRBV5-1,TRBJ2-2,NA,CASSNSGTGELFF,TGCGCCAGCAGTAACAGCGGCACCGGGGAGCTGTTTTTT
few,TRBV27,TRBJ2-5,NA,CASSLVIRETQYF,TGTGCCAGCAGTTTAGTCATAAGAGAGACCCAGTACTTC
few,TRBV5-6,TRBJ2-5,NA,CASSLLRGPDQETQYF,TGTGCCAGCAGCTTGCTCCGGGGGCCCGACCAAGAGACCCAGTACTTC
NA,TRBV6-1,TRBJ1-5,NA,CASSRLGPRHSNQPQHF,TGTGCCAGCAGTCGGCTGGGTCCGCGCCATAGCAATCAGCCCCAGCATTTT
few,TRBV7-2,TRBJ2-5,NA,CASSLGSGRYQETQYF,TGTGCCAGCAGCTTAGGGAGCGGAAGGTACCAAGAGACCCAGTACTTC
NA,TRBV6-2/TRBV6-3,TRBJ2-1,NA,CASSGWAHNEQFF,TGTGCCAGCAGCGGCTGGGCGCACAATGAGCAGTTCTTC
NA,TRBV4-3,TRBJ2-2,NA,CTSSKSRAGELFF,TGCACCAGCAGCAAATCCCGGGCCGGGGAGCTGTTTTTT
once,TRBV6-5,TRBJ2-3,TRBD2,CASSWTSGGYTSTDTQYF,TGTGCCAGCAGTTGGACTAGCGGGGGTTATACTAGCACAGATACGCAGTATTTT
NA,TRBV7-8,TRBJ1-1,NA,CASSFRRGMNTEAFF,TGTGCCAGCAGCTTCCGCAGGGGCATGAACACTGAAGCTTTCTTT
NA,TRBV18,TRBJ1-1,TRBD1,CASSPPNSGQGSFGSVNTEAFF,TGTGCCAGCTCACCACCCAATTCCGGACAGGGGAGTTTTGGCAGTGTCAACACTGAAGCTTTCTTT
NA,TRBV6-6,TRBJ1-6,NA,CASSTSDPTNSPLHF,TGTGCCAGCAGCACCTCGGACCCTACGAATTCACCCCTCCACTTT
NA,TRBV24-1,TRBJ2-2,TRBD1,CATGQGRTGELFF,TGTGCCACCGGACAGGGGCGCACCGGGGAGCTGTTTTTT
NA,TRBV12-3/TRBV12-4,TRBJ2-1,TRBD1,CASSFVTGGVNEQFF,TGTGCCAGCAGTTTCGTGACAGGGGGTGTCAATGAGCAGTTCTTC
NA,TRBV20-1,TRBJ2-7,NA,CSARDSSSSYEQYF,TGCAGTGCTAGAGATTCGTCGAGCTCCTACGAGCAGTACTTC
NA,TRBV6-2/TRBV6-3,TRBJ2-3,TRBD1,CASSYPTGRTDTQYF,TGTGCCAGCAGTTACCCGACAGGGCGCACAGATACGCAGTATTTT
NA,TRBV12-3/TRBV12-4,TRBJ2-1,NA,CASSFRPGDEFF,TGTGCCAGCAGTTTTCGTCCAGGGGACGAGTTCTTC
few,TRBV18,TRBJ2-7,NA,CASSPTPAEQYF,TGTGCCAGCTCACCAACCCCGGCCGAGCAGTACTTC
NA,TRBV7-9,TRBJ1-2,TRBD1,CASSLILPGTGDYTF,TGTGCCAGCAGCTTAATCCTCCCCGGGACAGGGGACTACACCTTC
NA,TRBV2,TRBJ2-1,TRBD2,CASSAALVAGGYNEQFF,TGTGCCAGCAGTGCGGCTCTCGTAGCGGGGGGATACAATGAGCAGTTCTTC
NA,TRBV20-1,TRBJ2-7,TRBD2,CSAPYAGGLGDEQYF,TGCAGTGCTCCCTACGCGGGGGGCCTTGGAGACGAGCAGTACTTC
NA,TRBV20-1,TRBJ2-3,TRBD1,CSASGQGLDTQYF,TGCAGTGCTAGTGGACAGGGTTTGGATACGCAGTATTTT
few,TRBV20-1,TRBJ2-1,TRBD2,CSATILAGGSYNEQFF,TGCAGTGCGACTATTCTAGCGGGGGGGTCATACAATGAGCAGTTCTTC